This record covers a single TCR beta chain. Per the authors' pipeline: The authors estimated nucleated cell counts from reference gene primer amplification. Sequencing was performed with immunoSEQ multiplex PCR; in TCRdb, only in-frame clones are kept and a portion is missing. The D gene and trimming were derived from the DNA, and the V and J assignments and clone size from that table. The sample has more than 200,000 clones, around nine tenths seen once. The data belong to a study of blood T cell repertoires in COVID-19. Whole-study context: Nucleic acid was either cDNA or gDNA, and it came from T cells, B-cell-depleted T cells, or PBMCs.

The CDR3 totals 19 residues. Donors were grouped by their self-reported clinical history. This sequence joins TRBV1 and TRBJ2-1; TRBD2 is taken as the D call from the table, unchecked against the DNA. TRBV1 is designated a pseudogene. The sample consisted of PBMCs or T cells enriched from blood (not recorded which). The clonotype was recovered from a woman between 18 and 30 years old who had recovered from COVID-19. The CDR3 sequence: CTSSDPASGATRTYNEQFF. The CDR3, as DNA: TGCACCAGCAGTGACCCGGCTAGCGGGGCTACCAGAACCTACAATGAGCAGTTCTTC.